Detailed here is one T cell receptor (beta chain). This sample's time point: after neoadjuvant nivolumab, at surgical resection. Cohort: HPV-negative, locally advanced oral cavity squamous cell carcinoma patients. The data originate from a study of neoadjuvant anti-PD-1 for oral cavity cancer. V lost 2 bases, J lost 12 bases, and 14 bases lay in between. The CDR3 contains 12 residues. CDR1 SGHDN and CDR2 FVKESK come from the germline V gene. Libraries were prepared by immunoSEQ multiplex PCR; TCRdb keeps only in-frame clonotypes and omits some of them. The sample has 8,000 to 10,000 clones; under 80% are singletons.

The sequence came from a person aged 40 to 85 with oral cavity squamous cell carcinoma. The chain couples TRBV14 to TRBJ2-7; D might be TRBD1 or TRBD2, each matching 5 bases. This sample comprised PBMCs, obtained after nivolumab (anti-PD-1) treatment. This CDR3 reads CASSQSGTKRYF. DNA for the CDR3: TGTGCCAGCAGCCAATCCGGGACGAAACGGTACTTC.